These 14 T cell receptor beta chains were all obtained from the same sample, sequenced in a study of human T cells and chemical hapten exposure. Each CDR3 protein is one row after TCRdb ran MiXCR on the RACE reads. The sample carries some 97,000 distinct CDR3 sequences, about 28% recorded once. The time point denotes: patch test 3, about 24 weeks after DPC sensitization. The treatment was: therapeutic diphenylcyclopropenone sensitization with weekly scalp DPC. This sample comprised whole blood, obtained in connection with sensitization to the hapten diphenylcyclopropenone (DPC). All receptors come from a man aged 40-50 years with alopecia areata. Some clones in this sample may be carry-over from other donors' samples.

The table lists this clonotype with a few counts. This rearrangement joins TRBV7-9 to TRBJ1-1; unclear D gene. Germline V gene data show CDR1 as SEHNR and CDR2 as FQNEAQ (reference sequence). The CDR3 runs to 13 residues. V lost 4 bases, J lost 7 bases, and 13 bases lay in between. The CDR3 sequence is CASSSKGRIEAFF. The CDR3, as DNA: TGTGCCAGCAGCTCAAAAGGACGGATTGAAGCTTTCTTT.

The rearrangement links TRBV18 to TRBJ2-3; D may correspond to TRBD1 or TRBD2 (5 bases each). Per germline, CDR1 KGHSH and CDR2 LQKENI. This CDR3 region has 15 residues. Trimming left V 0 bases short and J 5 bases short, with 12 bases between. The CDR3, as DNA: TGTGCCAGCTCACCACCGACCGGGGCCGGAGATACGCAGTATTTT. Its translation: CASSPPTGAGDTQYF.

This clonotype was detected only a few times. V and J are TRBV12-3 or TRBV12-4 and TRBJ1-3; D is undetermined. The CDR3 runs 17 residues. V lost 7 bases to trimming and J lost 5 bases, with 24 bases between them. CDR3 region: CASTGPGIGLERNTIYF. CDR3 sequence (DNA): TGTGCCAGCACCGGGCCTGGGATTGGCCTTGAGAGAAACACCATATATTTT.

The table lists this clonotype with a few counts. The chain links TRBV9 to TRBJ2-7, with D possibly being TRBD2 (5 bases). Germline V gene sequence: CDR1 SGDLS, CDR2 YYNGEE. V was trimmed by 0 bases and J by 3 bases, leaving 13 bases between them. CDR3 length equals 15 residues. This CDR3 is CASSVEDSRHYEQYF. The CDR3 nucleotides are TGTGCCAGCAGCGTAGAGGACTCACGCCACTACGAGCAGTACTTC.

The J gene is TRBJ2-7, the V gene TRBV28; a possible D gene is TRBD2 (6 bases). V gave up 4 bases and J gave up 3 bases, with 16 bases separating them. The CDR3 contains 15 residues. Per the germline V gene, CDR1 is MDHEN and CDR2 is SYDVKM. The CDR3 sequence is CASSSRTNPHYEQYF. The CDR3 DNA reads TGTGCCAGCAGTTCCCGGACTAACCCACACTACGAGCAGTACTTC.

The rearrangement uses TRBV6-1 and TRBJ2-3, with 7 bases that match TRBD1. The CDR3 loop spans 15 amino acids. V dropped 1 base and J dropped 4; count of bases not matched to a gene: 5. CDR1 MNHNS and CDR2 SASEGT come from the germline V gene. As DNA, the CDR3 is TGTGCCAGCAGTGAAGTTGAGGGGGCTGCAGATACGCAGTATTTT. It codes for CASSEVEGAADTQYF.

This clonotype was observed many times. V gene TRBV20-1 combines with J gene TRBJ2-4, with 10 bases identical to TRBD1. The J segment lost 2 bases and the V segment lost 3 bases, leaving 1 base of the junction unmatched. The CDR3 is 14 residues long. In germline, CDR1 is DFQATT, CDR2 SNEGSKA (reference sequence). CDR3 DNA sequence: TGCAGTGCTAGGACAGGGGGCACCAAAAACATTCAGTACTTC. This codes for CSARTGGTKNIQYF.

For the CDR3, the DNA is TGCAGTGCTTCTTGGGGGCCCTACAATGAGCAGTTCTTC. Encoded protein: CSASWGPYNEQFF. This chain uses TRBV20-1 with TRBJ2-1, with D possibly being TRBD1 (6 bases). Germline loops: CDR1 DFQATT, CDR2 SNEGSKA (reference sequence). This CDR3 is built from 13 residues. Trimming pared 5 bases from V and 2 bases from J, leaving 10 bases between.

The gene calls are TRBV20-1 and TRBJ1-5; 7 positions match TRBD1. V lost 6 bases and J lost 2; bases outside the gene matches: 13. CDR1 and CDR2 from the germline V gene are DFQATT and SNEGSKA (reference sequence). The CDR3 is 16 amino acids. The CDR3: CSAYRQGNWGNQPQHF. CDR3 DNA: TGCAGTGCCTACAGACAGGGAAACTGGGGCAATCAGCCCCAGCATTTT.

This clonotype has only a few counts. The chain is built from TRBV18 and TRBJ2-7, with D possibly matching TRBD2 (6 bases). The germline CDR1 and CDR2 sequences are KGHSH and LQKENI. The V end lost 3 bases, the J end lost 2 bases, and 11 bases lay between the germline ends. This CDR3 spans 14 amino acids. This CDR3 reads CASSPYPGAYEQYF. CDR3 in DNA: TGTGCCAGCTCACCTTACCCGGGGGCCTACGAGCAGTACTTC.

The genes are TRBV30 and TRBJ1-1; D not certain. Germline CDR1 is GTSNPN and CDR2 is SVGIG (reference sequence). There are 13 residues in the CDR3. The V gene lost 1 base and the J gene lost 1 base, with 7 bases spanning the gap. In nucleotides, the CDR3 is TGTGCCTGGAGTGAGGAACAGAACACTGAAGCTTTCTTT. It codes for CAWSEEQNTEAFF.

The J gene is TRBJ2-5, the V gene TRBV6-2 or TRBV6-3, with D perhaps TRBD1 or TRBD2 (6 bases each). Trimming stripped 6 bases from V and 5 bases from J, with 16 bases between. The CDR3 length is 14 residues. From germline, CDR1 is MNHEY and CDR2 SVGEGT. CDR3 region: CASRPPGAGETQYF. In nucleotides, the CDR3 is TGTGCCAGCAGACCGCCGGGGGCGGGGGAGACCCAGTACTTC.

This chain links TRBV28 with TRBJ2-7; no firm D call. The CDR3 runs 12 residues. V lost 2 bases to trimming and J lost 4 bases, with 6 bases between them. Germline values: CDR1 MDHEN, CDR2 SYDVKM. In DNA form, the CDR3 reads TGTGCCAGCAGTTTAATGAGATACGAGCAGTACTTC. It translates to CASSLMRYEQYF.

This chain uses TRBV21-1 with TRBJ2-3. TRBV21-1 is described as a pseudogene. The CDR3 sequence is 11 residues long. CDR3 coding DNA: TGTGCCAGCACGGAAGCAGATACGCAGTATTTT. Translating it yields CASTEADTQYF.